This T cell receptor (beta chain) stems from a study of regulatory T cells in long-lasting Graves disease. Time point defined: newly diagnosed GD, antithyroid drugs for less than 3 months. Scientists built the TCR library using RNA that was extracted from PBMCs. The TCR beta library used iRepertoire HTBI primers with Arm-PCR amplification of CDR3. TCRdb analysed the multiplex PCR reads with MiXCR anew, one entry per CDR3 protein. The sample has about 450,000 distinct CDR3 sequences; roughly 17% are singletons. The same sample was also used in a study of T cells in Graves' hyperthyroidism and ophthalmopathy.

Sequences were derived from peripheral blood mononuclear cells (PBMCs), sampled at new diagnosis, from a patient treated with antithyroid drugs. The sequence derives from a woman in her 30s with Graves disease.

The CDR3 reads CATSRARGAADTQYF. As DNA, the CDR3 is TGTGCCACCAGCCGCGCACGGGGAGCGGCAGATACGCAGTATTTT. This rearrangement joins TRBV15 to TRBJ2-3; a possible D gene is TRBD2 (5 bases). The CDR3 runs 15 residues. Per the germline V gene, CDR1 is LNHNV and CDR2 is YYDKDF (reference sequence). Trimming removed 5 bases from V and 4 bases from J, with 16 bases in between.